The 11 T cell receptor beta chains in this list originate from one sample, sequenced in a study of blood T cell repertoires in COVID-19. Repertoires were generated with immunoSEQ multiplex PCR, while TCRdb's copy carries only in-frame clones and drops some. The sample carries 350,000 to 400,000 clones, 70% to 90% recorded once. Sequencing input: PBMCs or T cells enriched from blood (not recorded which). These receptors all stem from a man between 40 and 49 years old in a cohort exposed to, infected with or recovered from COVID-19 (not recorded which).

V and J are TRBV18 and TRBJ2-1, with a weak D call TRBD1 (6 bases). Germline CDR1 KGHSH, CDR2 LQKENI. There are 15 residues in the CDR3. V shed 3 bases and J shed 8 bases, with 17 bases lying between them. The CDR3 bases are TGTGCCAGCTCACCGGCCCCAGGGGTTAGGGATGAGCAGTTCTTC. It encodes CASSPAPGVRDEQFF.

This sequence joins TRBV10-1 and TRBJ2-7, with 7 bases that match TRBD2. Germline V lookup: CDR1 WNHNN, CDR2 SYGVQD (reference sequence). Trimming removed 3 bases from V and 2 bases from J; junction bases left unmatched: 4. The CDR3 covers 14 residues. CDR3 residues: CASSDETSPYEQYF. DNA for the CDR3: TGCGCCAGCAGTGACGAGACTAGCCCCTACGAGCAGTACTTC.

The chain employs TRBV5-5 and TRBJ2-1, with 9 positions matching TRBD2. V trimming: 4 bases; J trimming: 2 bases; junction bases outside the gene matches: 7. Germline V gene sequence: CDR1 SGHKS, CDR2 YYEKEE (reference sequence). The CDR3 has 16 residues. In DNA form, the CDR3 reads TGTGCCAGCAGCCCACTCTCTAGCGGGGCCTACAATGAGCAGTTCTTC. Translating gives CASSPLSSGAYNEQFF.

The chain is built from TRBV6-5 and TRBJ2-7, with TRBD1 matching over 8 bases. J gave up 3 bases and V 2 bases, and 6 bases lay outside the gene matches. The CDR3 spans 15 residues. Germline CDR1 is MNHEY and CDR2 is SVGAGI. The CDR3 DNA reads TGTGCCAGCAGTTACCTACAGGGGGGAGGCTACGAGCAGTACTTC. Amino acids: CASSYLQGGGYEQYF.

The chain joins TRBV23-1 to TRBJ2-3, with 8 bases fitting TRBD2. TRBV23-1 belongs to the ORF category, with a function that is uncertain. The V gene end was trimmed by 3 bases and the J gene end by 1 base; junction bases not matched to a gene: 3. The CDR3 has 15 residues. CDR3 residues: CASSHQRECTDTQYF. Here the CDR3 DNA reads TGCGCCAGCAGTCACCAGCGGGAGTGCACAGATACGCAGTATTTT.

The genes are TRBV28 and TRBJ2-2; D might be TRBD2 (6 bases). Trimming took 9 bases from V and 1 from J, leaving 15 bases between them. CDR1 is MDHEN, CDR2 SYDVKM, per germline. The CDR3 has 15 residues. CDR3 DNA: TGTGCCAGTTCCCGGGGAGGCCTGAACACCGGGGAGCTGTTTTTT. Translated: CASSRGGLNTGELFF. Full variable domain (rest looked up from reference TRBV28 and TRBJ2-2): DVKVTQSSRYLVKRTGEKVFLECVQDMDHENMFWYRQDPGLGLRLIYFSYDVKMKEKGDIPEGYSVSREKKERFSLILESASTNQTSMYLCASSRGGLNTGELFFGEGSRLTVL.

This rearrangement joins TRBV28 to TRBJ1-6; unclear D gene. The CDR3 runs to 18 residues. Trimming removed 2 bases from V and 7 bases from J, with 21 bases in between. Looked up from germline, CDR1 is MDHEN and CDR2 is SYDVKM. The DNA for the CDR3 is TGTGCCAGCAGTTTACCACCATGGACTATTAGAGGAAATTCACCCCTCCACTTT. Protein: CASSLPPWTIRGNSPLHF.

This rearrangement joins TRBV3-1 (or the pseudogene TRBV3-2) to TRBJ1-3; a weak D match, TRBD1 (5 bases). Germline CDR1 and CDR2: LGHDT and YNNKEL (reference sequence). CDR3 length: 17 residues. Between the trimmed V and J ends, which lost 4 bases and 1 base, there was a span of 17 bases. This CDR3 reads CASSLKGTTASGNTIYF. Here the CDR3 DNA reads TGTGCCAGCAGCCTCAAAGGGACTACAGCGTCTGGAAACACCATATATTTT.

The chain combines TRBV5-5 with TRBJ1-2; 9 bases are a match to TRBD1. Germline CDR1 is SGHKS and CDR2 is YYEKEE (reference sequence). The CDR3 length is 16 residues. The junction had 10 bases not matched to a gene; V was cut back by 0 bases and J by 7 bases. Here the CDR3 DNA reads TGTGCCAGCAGCTTGGGGATGGACAGGGGACATGGTGGCTACACCTTC. The encoded protein is CASSLGMDRGHGGYTF.

The chain has TRBV10-2 and TRBJ2-1; 7 nucleotides align to TRBD2. V shed 8 bases, J shed 8 bases, and the junction held 9 bases outside the gene matches. CDR1 and CDR2 (germline): WSHSY, SAAADI. This CDR3 is 13 amino acids long. CDR3 nucleotide sequence: TGCGCCAGCTCATGGCGGGAGAACCATGAGCAGTTCTTC. Protein sequence: CASSWRENHEQFF.

The chain is built from TRBV18 and TRBJ2-1, with 9 bases aligning to TRBD2. Germline V gene data show CDR1 as KGHSH and CDR2 as LQKENI. This CDR3 region has 14 residues. Trimming at V came to 6 bases and at J to 7 bases, leaving 7 bases not matched to a gene. In nucleotides, the CDR3 is TGTGCCAGCTCCCCCGGGACTAGCTTGAATGAGCAGTTCTTC. Translated: CASSPGTSLNEQFF.